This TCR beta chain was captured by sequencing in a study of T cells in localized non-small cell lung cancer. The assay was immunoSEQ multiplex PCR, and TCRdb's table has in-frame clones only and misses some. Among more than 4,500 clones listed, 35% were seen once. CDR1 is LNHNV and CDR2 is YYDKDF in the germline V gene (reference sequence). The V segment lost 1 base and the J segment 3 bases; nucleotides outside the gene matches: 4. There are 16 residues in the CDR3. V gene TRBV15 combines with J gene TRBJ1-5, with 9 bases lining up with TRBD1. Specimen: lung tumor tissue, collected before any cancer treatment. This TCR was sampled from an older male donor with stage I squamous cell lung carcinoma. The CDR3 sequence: CATSRAGTGPNQPQHF. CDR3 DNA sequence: TGTGCCACCAGCAGAGCCGGGACAGGGCCCAATCAGCCCCAGCATTTT.